This passage covers 21 T cell receptor beta chains from one sample sequenced in a study of T-cell reconstitution after alpha-beta-depleted transplantation in children (dated by TCRdb to the mid-2010s). The library came from PCR. Sequencing relied on an Illumina HiSeq 2500. To normalize quantification of the TCRbeta repertoire, the TCR libraries were built with molecular barcoding that relied on unique molecular identifiers. TCRdb redid the processing of the public reads, applying fastp at Q25 and MiXCR, and retained in-frame beta chains. A single entry per CDR3 protein holds the most common genes and DNA from its merged rows. This sample has approximately 240,000 distinct CDR3 sequences in its table, and approximately 9.5% of those were observed once. The top ten constitute 6.2% of the sample. The sequences come from PBMCs from the stem cell graft donor, collected from the stem cell graft. The receptor source for this set is a human donor who donated a stem cell graft to a child with acute lymphoblastic leukemia.

This clonotype was recorded many times. This chain connects TRBV28 to TRBJ1-2; D gene ambiguous. This CDR3 contains 16 residues. Per the germline V gene, CDR1 is MDHEN and CDR2 is SYDVKM. The V and J ends lost 5 bases and 3 bases respectively, with 19 bases between them. CDR3 residues: CASSRGPLPEDYGYTF. As DNA, the CDR3 is TGTGCCAGCAGTAGAGGGCCCCTACCAGAGGACTATGGCTACACCTTC.

The rearrangement uses TRBV7-8 and TRBJ1-3; 7 nucleotides align to TRBD1. V lost 5 bases, J lost 4 bases, and 8 bases stayed unmatched. The CDR3 contains 15 residues. The germline V gene has CDR1 SGHVS and CDR2 FQNEAQ. CDR3 loop: CASSPTGAEGNTIYF. In nucleotides, the CDR3 is TGTGCCAGCAGCCCTACAGGGGCGGAAGGAAACACCATATATTTT.

This sequence joins TRBV5-1 and TRBJ1-1; D may be TRBD1 (5 bases). The V end was cut by 4 bases, the J end by 0 bases, with 10 bases between. The V gene's germline CDR1 is SGHRS and CDR2 YFSETQ. The CDR3 is made up of 14 amino acids. The DNA for the CDR3 is TGCGCCAGCAGCACCAGACAGATGAACACTGAAGCTTTCTTT. It yields the protein CASSTRQMNTEAFF.

The V gene is TRBV15, the J gene TRBJ1-6, with D unclear. Trimming shortened V by 5 bases and J by 12 bases, and 11 bases separated the two germline ends. The CDR3 covers 12 residues. Germline assignment: CDR1 LNHNV and CDR2 YYDKDF (reference sequence). In nucleotides, the CDR3 is TGTGCCACCAGCTTTCGTGGGTTACCCCTCCACTTT. Translation: CATSFRGLPLHF.

This clonotype came up a few times. This rearrangement joins TRBV6-5 to TRBJ2-3; 7 nucleotides agree with TRBD2. Germline CDR1 is MNHEY and CDR2 is SVGAGI. The CDR3 is 15 residues long. V was clipped by 5 bases and J by 2 bases; unmatched bases: 7. CDR3 sequence reads: CASSNTGTTTDTQYF. The CDR3 DNA reads as TGTGCCAGCAGTAACACCGGGACTACCACAGATACGCAGTATTTT.

This clonotype was detected many times. This chain connects TRBV6-2 or TRBV6-3 to TRBJ1-2, with 7 nucleotides matching TRBD1. The CDR3 runs 14 residues. Per germline, CDR1 MNHEY and CDR2 SVGEGT. V lost 0 bases and J lost 6; bases outside the gene matches: 4. The CDR3: CASSYSTGTDGYTF. The DNA of the CDR3 is TGTGCCAGCAGTTACTCGACAGGGACCGATGGCTACACCTTC.

Only a few counts were recorded for this clonotype. The V call is TRBV5-1, the J call TRBJ2-7, with D maybe TRBD2 (6 bases). Per germline, CDR1 SGHRS and CDR2 YFSETQ. CDR3 length: 15 residues. Between the trimmed V and J ends, which lost 0 bases and 3 bases, there was a span of 13 bases. Written as DNA, the CDR3 is TGCGCCAGCAGCTTGGGCGGGACCTACAACTACGAGCAGTACTTC. Its translation: CASSLGGTYNYEQYF. The full variable domain, with the rest looked up from reference TRBV5-1 and TRBJ2-7, is KAGVTQTPRYLIKTRGQQVTLSCSPISGHRSVSWYQQTPGQGLQFLFEYFSETQRNKGNFPGRFSGRQFSNSRSEMNVSTLELGDSALYLCASSLGGTYNYEQYFGPGTRLTVT.

The CDR3 loop is CASSLSARAPGELFF. CDR3 in DNA: TGCGCCAGCAGCCTATCGGCACGCGCACCCGGGGAGCTGTTTTTT. The V and J genes are TRBV5-1 and TRBJ2-2; D is undetermined. V was pared by 4 bases and J by 6 bases, with 16 bases between. This CDR3 has 15 amino acids. The V gene's germline CDR1 is SGHRS and CDR2 YFSETQ.

The chain uses TRBV29-1 and TRBJ2-2, with D possibly matching TRBD2 (5 bases). The CDR3 length is 15 residues. Germline assignment: CDR1 SQVTM and CDR2 ANQGSEA. Trimming removed 4 bases at V and 0 bases at J, with 12 bases between. The CDR3 is CSVGKGETNTGELFF. DNA for the CDR3: TGCAGCGTTGGAAAGGGAGAGACGAACACCGGGGAGCTGTTTTTT.

Many counts were recorded for this clonotype. The genes are TRBV9 and TRBJ1-4; no reliable D call. The CDR3 has 13 residues. V gave up 3 bases and J gave up 5 bases, with 8 bases separating them. Germline CDR1 and CDR2: SGDLS and YYNGEE. CDR3 DNA sequence: TGTGCCAGCAGCGGCCGAAGGAATGAAAAACTGTTTTTT. As protein: CASSGRRNEKLFF.

This clonotype was seen repeatedly, ten times or more. The chain employs TRBV6-1 and TRBJ1-5; D not resolved. There are 14 residues in the CDR3. Trimming cost V 6 bases and J 7 bases, with 16 bases left between them. Germline V gene data show CDR1 as MNHNS and CDR2 as SASEGT. CDR3 region: CASRGAGERQPQHF. In DNA, the CDR3 is TGTGCCAGCAGAGGAGCTGGCGAGAGACAGCCCCAGCATTTT.

This clonotype has a handful of counts. The V gene is TRBV11-2, the J gene TRBJ2-1; 10 bases line up with TRBD2. Germline assignment: CDR1 SGHAT and CDR2 FQNNGV. Germline trimming cut 5 bases from V and 0 bases from J; bases unmatched to any gene: 10. The CDR3 has 18 amino acids. The CDR3 DNA sequence: TGTGCCAGCAGCCCTGGACTAGCGGCTCATAGCTCCTACAATGAGCAGTTCTTC. Protein sequence: CASSPGLAAHSSYNEQFF.

This chain links TRBV7-2 with TRBJ2-7; 8 bases line up with TRBD2. Trimming took 1 base from V and 4 from J; bases not matched to a gene: 9. CDR3 size: 16 residues. Per germline, CDR1 SGHTA and CDR2 FQGNSA. The CDR3 sequence: CASSLGASGLGYEQYF. DNA of the CDR3: TGTGCCAGCAGCTTAGGGGCTAGCGGGCTGGGATACGAGCAGTACTTC.

The J gene is TRBJ1-1, the V gene TRBV7-9; D gene uncertain. CDR1 and CDR2 from the germline V gene are SEHNR and FQNEAQ (reference sequence). Trimming shortened V by 0 bases and J by 5 bases, and 22 bases separated the two germline ends. The CDR3 has 18 amino acids. CDR3 in DNA: TGTGCCAGCAGCTTAGCCAGACTTCAGTCAACCCCGGTTACTGAAGCTTTCTTT. Residues: CASSLARLQSTPVTEAFF.

This clonotype was detected only a few times. The CDR3 sequence: CASRGSGIRNQPQHF. The DNA of the CDR3 is TGTGCCAGCAGAGGATCGGGTATACGCAATCAGCCCCAGCATTTT. The chain carries TRBV12-3 or TRBV12-4 and TRBJ1-5; no clear D gene. The CDR3 is 15 amino acids. V gave up 6 bases and J gave up 2 bases, with 14 bases separating them.

V is TRBV4-1 and J is TRBJ2-1; TRBD2 aligns across 12 bases. Germline V gives CDR1 MGHRA, CDR2 YSYEKL. This CDR3 region has 16 residues. With 4 bases clipped from V and 8 bases from J, the junction kept 9 bases outside the gene matches. The CDR3 nucleotides are TGCGCCAGCAGCCTTACTAGCGGGGGGCCAGTTTATGAGCAGTTCTTC. Translation gives CASSLTSGGPVYEQFF.

This clonotype showed up many times. This chain connects TRBV10-3 to TRBJ1-4; a weak D match, TRBD1 (6 bases). The CDR3 is 14 amino acids. Trimming shortened V by 2 bases and J by 8 bases, and 12 bases separated the two germline ends. Germline-derived CDR1 and CDR2 are ENHRY and SYGVKD. The CDR3 nucleotides read TGTGCCATCAGTGAGAGGGGACAAGAAGAAAAACTGTTTTTT. Translation: CAISERGQEEKLFF.

The rearrangement joins TRBV11-1 to TRBJ1-1; tentative D call: TRBD1 (6 bases). Germline CDR1 and CDR2: SGHAT and FQDESV (reference sequence). This CDR3 contains 15 residues. Trimming took 8 bases from V and 1 from J, leaving 17 bases between them. The CDR3 coding sequence is TGTGCCAGCTACGGGGAGCCCAGGGGGAACACTGAAGCTTTCTTT. It yields the protein CASYGEPRGNTEAFF.

This clonotype was seen many times. CDR3 DNA: TGTGCCAGCAGCCCAGGACAGGGAACACCGGGGCCCCAGCATTTT. Amino acids: CASSPGQGTPGPQHF. The J gene is TRBJ1-5, the V gene TRBV5-4; the match to TRBD1 covers 8 bases. The V gene end was trimmed by 4 bases and the J gene end by 9 bases; junction bases not matched to a gene: 12. The CDR3 has 15 amino acids. Germline V gene sequence: CDR1 SGHNT, CDR2 YYREEE (reference sequence).

This clonotype was detected a few times. This chain links TRBV3-1 with TRBJ2-7; 9 bases are shared with TRBD2. The V gene end was trimmed by 0 bases and the J gene end by 5 bases; junction bases not matched to a gene: 8. The length of the CDR3 is 16 residues. The V gene's germline CDR1 is LGHDT and CDR2 YNNKEL (reference sequence). The CDR3 region is CASSQDVASGIDEQYF. The CDR3 DNA reads TGTGCCAGCAGCCAAGACGTAGCTAGCGGGATAGACGAGCAGTACTTC.

Ten or more counts support this clonotype. J is TRBJ1-2 and V is TRBV29-1; 8 nucleotides line up with TRBD1. V lost 4 bases and J lost 4; bases outside the gene matches: 5. This CDR3 is 13 amino acids long. Germline CDR1 reads SQVTM; CDR2 reads ANQGSEA. As DNA, the CDR3 is TGCAGCGTTGCGACAGGGGAGGGCTATGGCTACACCTTC. Protein product: CSVATGEGYGYTF.